The 14 T cell receptor beta chains presented below share a single source sample, sequenced in a study of regulatory T cells in long-lasting Graves disease (dated by TCRdb to about 2021). The time point label corresponds to: persistent/refractory GD, antithyroid drugs over 5 years with positive TRAb. RNA was extracted from PBMCs in TRIzol for both TCR sequencing and RNA sequencing. The library was obtained by multiplex PCR. Reads for this sample came from an Illumina HiSeq 4000. CDR3 regions were amplified by Arm-PCR with iRepertoire HTBI primers to construct TCR beta libraries. The public sequencing data were trimmed at Q25 with fastp and processed into clonotypes with MiXCR by TCRdb, which kept only in-frame beta chains. Records with the same CDR3 protein are collapsed into one entry carrying the most frequent genes and DNA. The sample table shows 400,000 to 500,000 distinct CDR3 sequences, and 20% to 25% are seen once. The ten largest clones add up to over 7.5% of the sample.

The sample here was peripheral blood mononuclear cells (PBMCs), taken when the disease was refractory, from a patient treated with antithyroid drugs. The receptor set was obtained from a female donor with Graves disease.

This chain uses TRBV28 with TRBJ2-2, with D possibly being TRBD1 (5 bases). Deletions cut 2 bases from V and 7 bases from J, with 8 bases between. From germline, CDR1 is MDHEN and CDR2 SYDVKM. The CDR3 has 13 amino acids. The CDR3: CASSLQGSGELFF. The DNA for the CDR3 is TGTGCCAGCAGTTTACAGGGTAGCGGGGAGCTGTTTTTT.

A note on this clonotype: This may be a read error: a much more frequent sequence differs by one nucleotide. The genes are TRBV6-5 and TRBJ2-5; D might be TRBD1 (5 bases). The CDR3 is 15 amino acids. Germline loops: CDR1 MNHEY, CDR2 SVGAGI. This chain's CDR3 is CASSYLQQEQEAQYF. The CDR3 nucleotides are TGTGCCAGCAGTTACTTACAACAGGAGCAAGAGGCCCAGTACTTC.

This chain connects TRBV7-9 to TRBJ1-6; D is perhaps TRBD1 (6 bases). With 8 bases removed from V and 10 bases from J, the gap between germline ends came to 21 bases. Germline V lookup: CDR1 SEHNR, CDR2 FQNEAQ (reference sequence). This CDR3 spans 15 amino acids. The DNA for the CDR3 is TGTGCCAGCCGATCCCACCGGGGGGCAAAATCACCCCTCCACTTT. Its protein product is CASRSHRGAKSPLHF.

Comments on this clonotype: A read error may be the cause here, since a much bigger clone is one base away. V and J are TRBV29-1 and TRBJ1-1, with D hard to call. Germline CDR1 is SQVTM and CDR2 is ANQGSEA. The CDR3 spans 12 residues. CDR3 coding DNA: TGCAGCGTTGAATGGACGAACACTGGAGCTTTCTTT. As protein: CSVEWTNTGAFF. Together with reference TRBV29-1 and TRBJ1-1, the CDR3 gives the full variable domain: SAVISQKPSRDICQRGTSLTIQCQVDSQVTMMFWYRQQPGQSLTLIATANQGSEATYESGFVIDKFPISRPNLTFSTLTVSNMSPEDSSIYLCSVEWTNTGAFFGQGTRLTVV.

In DNA form, the CDR3 reads TGTGCCAGTAGTATTTCAGGGATCACCGGGGAGCTGTTTTTT. Encoded protein: CASSISGITGELFF. The genes are TRBV19 and TRBJ2-2; D might be TRBD1 (5 bases). This CDR3 region has 14 residues. Germline V gene sequence: CDR1 LNHDA, CDR2 SQIVND (reference sequence). V was clipped by 3 bases and J by 4 bases, with 9 bases between them.

Only a few counts were recorded for this clonotype. This chain's CDR3 is CAIKVGQNTGELFF. In DNA, the CDR3 is TGTGCCATCAAAGTGGGACAGAACACCGGGGAGCTGTTTTTT. V gene TRBV10-3 combines with J gene TRBJ2-2, with D maybe TRBD1 (6 bases). Between the trimmed V and J ends, which lost 7 bases and 1 base, there was a span of 10 bases. The CDR3 length is 14 residues. Germline V gene sequence: CDR1 ENHRY, CDR2 SYGVKD.

Of note for this clonotype: A clone one base away is much larger, so this may be a read error. As the CDR3 is not closed by the conserved phenylalanine or tryptophan, this likely results from a read error. This rearrangement joins TRBV2 to TRBJ2-7, with D unclear. Germline CDR1 reads SNHLY; CDR2 reads FYNNEI. The V end was cut by 5 bases, the J end by 1 base, with 9 bases between. The CDR3 contains 13 residues. The CDR3 region is CASSLVPSYEQYS. CDR3 nucleotides: TGTGCCAGCAGTTTAGTTCCGTCCTACGAGCAGTACTCC.

Points on this clonotype: This may come from a read error, since a much larger clone is one base off. The CDR3 carries no conserved terminal phenylalanine or tryptophan, so it likely arises from a read error. V usage is TRBV6-1 and J usage is TRBJ1-1, with TRBD1 as a possible D gene (6 bases). The CDR3 contains 15 residues. Germline values: CDR1 MNHNS, CDR2 SASEGT. Trimming removed 5 bases from V and 1 base from J, with 14 bases in between. The CDR3 coding sequence is TGTGCCAGCAGTTCCCTAGAGACAGGGAACACTGAAGCTTTCTCT. It is translated as CASSSLETGNTEAFS.

V is TRBV2 and J is TRBJ2-3, with D maybe TRBD2 (5 bases). V was clipped by 4 bases and J by 2 bases, with 16 bases between them. The CDR3 spans 16 residues. The V gene's germline CDR1 is SNHLY and CDR2 FYNNEI. The CDR3 here is CASSVKRISFTDTQYF. In nucleotides, the CDR3 is TGTGCCAGCAGTGTCAAGCGGATTTCTTTCACAGATACGCAGTATTTT.

This clonotype has just a few counts. The chain has TRBV7-2 and TRBJ1-1; tentatively, D is TRBD1 (5 bases). The germline gives CDR1 SGHTA, CDR2 FQGNSA. The CDR3 runs to 14 residues. V shed 5 bases and J shed 1 base, with 11 bases lying between them. CDR3 in amino acids: CASSLRQKNTEAFF. For the CDR3, the DNA is TGTGCCAGCAGCCTAAGACAGAAGAACACTGAAGCTTTCTTT.

This clonotype has a count of ten or more. This sequence joins TRBV28 and TRBJ1-2; a possible D gene is TRBD1 (5 bases). V lost 5 bases and J lost 5, with 27 bases in between. From germline, CDR1 is MDHEN and CDR2 SYDVKM. CDR3 length equals 18 residues. The CDR3 here is CASSPTGLKYRREYGYTF. The CDR3 DNA is TGTGCCAGCAGTCCCACCGGACTGAAGTACAGGCGGGAGTATGGCTACACCTTC.

This clonotype was detected many times. The genes are TRBV30 and TRBJ2-5; no clear D gene. V gave up 0 bases and J gave up 2 bases, with 7 bases separating them. Per germline, CDR1 GTSNPN and CDR2 SVGIG (reference sequence). This CDR3 region has 13 residues. The CDR3 reads CAWSVSGQETQYF. The CDR3 DNA follows: TGTGCCTGGAGTGTCTCAGGTCAAGAGACCCAGTACTTC.

Remarks on this clonotype: It may be a read error: a sequence one base away is much more abundant. This rearrangement joins TRBV6-2 or TRBV6-3 to TRBJ1-2; D remains unclear. The CDR3 sequence is 15 residues long. V lost 4 bases and J lost 4, with 16 bases in between. Per the germline V gene, CDR1 is MNHEY and CDR2 is SVGEGT. The CDR3 here is CASSFTLGVGYGYTF. Written as DNA, the CDR3 is TGTGCCAGCAGTTTCACTCTTGGAGTGGGCTATGGCTACACCTTC.

This clonotype was observed at least ten times. The V call is TRBV27, the J call TRBJ1-6, with TRBD1 matching over 10 bases. Germline lookup yields CDR1 MNHEY and CDR2 SMNVEV (reference sequence). The V segment lost 0 bases and the J segment 7 bases; nucleotides outside the gene matches: 3. The CDR3 covers 16 residues. The CDR3 loop is CASSLSDRGLNSPLHF. In nucleotides, the CDR3 is TGTGCCAGCAGTTTATCCGACAGGGGGCTAAATTCACCCCTCCACTTT.